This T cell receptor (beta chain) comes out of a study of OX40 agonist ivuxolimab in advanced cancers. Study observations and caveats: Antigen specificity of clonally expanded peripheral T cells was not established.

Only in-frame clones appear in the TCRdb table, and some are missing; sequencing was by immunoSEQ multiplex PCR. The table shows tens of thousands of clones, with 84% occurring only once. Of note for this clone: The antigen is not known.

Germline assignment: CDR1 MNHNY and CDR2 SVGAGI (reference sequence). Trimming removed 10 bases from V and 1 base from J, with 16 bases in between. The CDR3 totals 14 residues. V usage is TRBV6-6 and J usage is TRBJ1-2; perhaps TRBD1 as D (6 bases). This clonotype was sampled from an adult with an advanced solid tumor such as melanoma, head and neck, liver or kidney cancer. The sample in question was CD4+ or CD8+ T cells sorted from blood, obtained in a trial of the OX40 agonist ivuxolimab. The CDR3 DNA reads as TGTGCCACCGACGGACAGACTATTAACTATGGCTACACCTTC. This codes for CATDGQTINYGYTF.